The source of this T cell receptor beta chain is a study of vaccination and CD4 T cells after COVID-19. Study-wide background: The convalescents were made up of six males and four females, two of whom were Hispanic. The cells were exposed to overlapping spike peptides originating from SARS-CoV-2, HCoV-NL63, HCoV-OC43 and HCoV-229E for stimulation.

The Oncomine TCR Beta short-read assay was applied to DNA of cultured CD4+ T cells. From CD4+ T cells that had been cultured, genomic DNA was extracted. TCRdb re-called the PCR reads through MiXCR, storing one row per CDR3 protein. The sample contains 8,000 to 9,000 distinct CDR3 sequences, approximately 50% of which appear only once. This clonotype appeared once. No antigen is known for it. Treatment reported: approximately nine-day PBMC culture with coronavirus spike peptide pools or control peptides (ViraFEST assay). Half-medium replacement with fresh IL-2 medium took place on days 3 and 7. This TCR derives from a human donor who had recovered from COVID-19. Sequencing was performed on CD4+ T cells from blood, cultured in vitro.

In nucleotides, the CDR3 is TGCAGTGCTTCGGGGTGGGGGGATGGCACTGAAGCTTTCTTT. As protein: CSASGWGDGTEAFF. V usage is TRBV20-1 and J usage is TRBJ1-1; D possibly corresponds to TRBD1 (5 bases). The CDR3 sequence is 14 residues long. Deletions cut 5 bases from V and 4 bases from J, with 17 bases between. Per germline, CDR1 DFQATT and CDR2 SNEGSKA (reference sequence).